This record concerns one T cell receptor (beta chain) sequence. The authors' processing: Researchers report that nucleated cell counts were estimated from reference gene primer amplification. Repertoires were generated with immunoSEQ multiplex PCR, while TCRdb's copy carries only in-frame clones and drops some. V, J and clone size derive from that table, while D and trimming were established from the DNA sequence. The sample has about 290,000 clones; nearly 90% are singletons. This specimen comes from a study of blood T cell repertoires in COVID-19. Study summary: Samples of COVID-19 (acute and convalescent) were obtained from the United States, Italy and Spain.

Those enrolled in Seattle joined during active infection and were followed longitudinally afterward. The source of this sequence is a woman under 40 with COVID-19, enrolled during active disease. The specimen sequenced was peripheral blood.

The CDR3 sequence: CSVVTGTHNEQFF. CDR3 nucleotides: TGCAGCGTCGTGACAGGGACTCACAATGAGCAGTTCTTC. V is TRBV29-1 and J is TRBJ2-1; D is possibly TRBD1 (7 bases). The CDR3 runs to 13 residues. Germline lookup yields CDR1 SQVTM and CDR2 ANQGSEA. V dropped 6 bases and J dropped 5 bases, with 14 bases sitting between them.